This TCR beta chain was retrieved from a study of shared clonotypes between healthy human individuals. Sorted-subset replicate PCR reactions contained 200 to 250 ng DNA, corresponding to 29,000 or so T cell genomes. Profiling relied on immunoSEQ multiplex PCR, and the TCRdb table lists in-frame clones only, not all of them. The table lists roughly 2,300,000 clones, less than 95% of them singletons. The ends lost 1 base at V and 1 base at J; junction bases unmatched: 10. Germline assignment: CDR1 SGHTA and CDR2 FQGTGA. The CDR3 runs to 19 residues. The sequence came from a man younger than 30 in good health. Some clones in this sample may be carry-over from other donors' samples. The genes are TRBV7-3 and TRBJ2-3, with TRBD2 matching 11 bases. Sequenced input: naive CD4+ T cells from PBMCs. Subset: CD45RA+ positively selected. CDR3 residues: CASSLSPPLAGGGTDTQYF. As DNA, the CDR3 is TGTGCCAGCAGCTTAAGCCCCCCCCTAGCGGGAGGCGGCACAGATACGCAGTATTTT.